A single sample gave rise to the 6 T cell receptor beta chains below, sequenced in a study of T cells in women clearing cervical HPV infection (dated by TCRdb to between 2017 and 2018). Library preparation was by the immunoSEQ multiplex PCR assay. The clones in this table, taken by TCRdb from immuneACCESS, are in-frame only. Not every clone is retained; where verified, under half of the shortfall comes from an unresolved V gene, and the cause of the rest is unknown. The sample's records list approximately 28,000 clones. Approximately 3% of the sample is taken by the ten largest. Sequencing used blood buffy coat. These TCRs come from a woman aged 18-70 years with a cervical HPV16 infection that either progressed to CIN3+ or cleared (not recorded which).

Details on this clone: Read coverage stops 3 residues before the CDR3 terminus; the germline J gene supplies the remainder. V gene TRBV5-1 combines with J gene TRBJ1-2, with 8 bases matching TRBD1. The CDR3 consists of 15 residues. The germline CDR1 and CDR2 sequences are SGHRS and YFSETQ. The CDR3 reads CASSSPGQGLGGYTF. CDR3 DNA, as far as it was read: TGCGCCAGCAGCTCACCCGGACAGGGACTCGGAGGC.

Partial CDR3 DNA: TGTGCCAGCAGCTACAGCGGTTATAGCAATCAGCCC. It translates to CASSYSGYSNQP. The CDR3 in its entirety is CASSYSGYSNQPQHF. This sequence joins TRBV7-8 and TRBJ1-5, with D hard to call. The sequenced fragment ends 3 residues before the CDR3 boundary, so the rest is inferred from the germline J gene. CDR3 length: 15 amino acids. CDR1 is SGHVS, CDR2 FQNEAQ, per germline. V shed 4 bases and J shed 0 bases, with 10 bases lying between them.

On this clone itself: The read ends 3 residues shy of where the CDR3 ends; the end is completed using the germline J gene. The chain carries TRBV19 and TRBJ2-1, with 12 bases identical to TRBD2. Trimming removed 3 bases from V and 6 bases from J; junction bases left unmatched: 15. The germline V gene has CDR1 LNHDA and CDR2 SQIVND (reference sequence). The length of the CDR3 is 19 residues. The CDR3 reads CASSIRGPSGGALLNEQFF. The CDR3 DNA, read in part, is TGTGCCAGTAGTATCCGGGGGCCTAGCGGGGGGGCTTTACTCAATGAG.

CDR3: CASSPWRPEEAFF. Partial CDR3 DNA: TGCGCCAGCAGCCCCTGGCGGCCGGAGGAA. This rearrangement joins TRBV5-1 to TRBJ1-1; D is uncertain. The read finishes 3 residues shy of the CDR3 end, and the germline J gene is used to complete it. Germline CDR1 and CDR2: SGHRS and YFSETQ. This CDR3 has 13 residues.

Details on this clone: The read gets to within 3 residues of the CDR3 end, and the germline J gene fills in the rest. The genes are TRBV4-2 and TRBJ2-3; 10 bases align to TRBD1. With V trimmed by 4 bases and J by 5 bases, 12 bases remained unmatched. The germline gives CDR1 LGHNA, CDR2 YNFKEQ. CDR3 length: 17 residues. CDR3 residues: CASSPKVGDRGRDTQYF. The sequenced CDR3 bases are TGTGCCAGCAGCCCCAAAGTGGGGGACAGGGGTCGAGATACG.

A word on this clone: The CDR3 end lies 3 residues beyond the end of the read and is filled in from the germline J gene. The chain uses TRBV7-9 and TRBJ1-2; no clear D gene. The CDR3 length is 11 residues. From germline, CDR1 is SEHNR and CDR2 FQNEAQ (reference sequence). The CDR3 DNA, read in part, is TGTGCCAGCAGCTTGCACTACGAC. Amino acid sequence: CASSLHYD. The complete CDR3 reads CASSLHYDYTF.